Here is one T cell receptor beta chain with its context. Its target is not known. This sample stems from a study of CXCR3-negative and CXCR3-positive naive CD8 T cells. Overall study findings and caveats: TRBV-TRBJ usage was similar across naive CXCR3 subsets but distinct in memory cells.

The CDR3 totals 14 residues. CDR1 is DFQATT, CDR2 SNEGSKA, per germline (reference sequence). Libraries were UMI-labeled 5' RACE TRB cDNA. With the 5' RACE reads reprocessed, TCRdb shows one record per CDR3 protein and no DNA. The repertoire table contains 45,000 to 65,000 distinct CDR3 sequences. Researchers sorted approximately 290,000 cells of each CD8+ T cell subset in triplicate. The chain couples TRBV20-1 to TRBJ2-7. The sequencing sample was made of memory CD8+ T cells from blood. This sequence was found in a human donor in good health. Some clones in this sample may be carry-over from other donors' samples. The CDR3 loop is CSARIMYTSYEQYF.